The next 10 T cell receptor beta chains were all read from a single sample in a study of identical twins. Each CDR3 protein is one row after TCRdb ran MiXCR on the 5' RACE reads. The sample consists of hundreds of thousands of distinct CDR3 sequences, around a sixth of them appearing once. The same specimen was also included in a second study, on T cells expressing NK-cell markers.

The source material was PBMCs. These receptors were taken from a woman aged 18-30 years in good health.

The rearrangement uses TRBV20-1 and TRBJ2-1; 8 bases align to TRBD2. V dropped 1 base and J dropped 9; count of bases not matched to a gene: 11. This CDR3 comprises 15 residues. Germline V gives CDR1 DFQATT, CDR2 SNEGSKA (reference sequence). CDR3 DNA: TGCAGTGCTAGAGTTCGCGGGGGGTCCCTAGGTGAGCAGTTCTTC. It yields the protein CSARVRGGSLGEQFF.

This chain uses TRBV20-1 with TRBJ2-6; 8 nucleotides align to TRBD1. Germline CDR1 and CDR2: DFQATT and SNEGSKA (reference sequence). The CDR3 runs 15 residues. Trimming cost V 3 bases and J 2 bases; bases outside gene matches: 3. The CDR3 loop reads CSARAGGAGANVLTF. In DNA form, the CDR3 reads TGCAGTGCTAGGGCAGGGGGCGCTGGGGCCAACGTCCTGACTTTC.

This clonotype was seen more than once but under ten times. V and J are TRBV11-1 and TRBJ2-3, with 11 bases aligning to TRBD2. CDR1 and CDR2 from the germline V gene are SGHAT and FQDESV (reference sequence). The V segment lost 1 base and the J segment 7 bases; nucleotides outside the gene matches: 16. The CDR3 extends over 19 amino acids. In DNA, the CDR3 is TGTGCCAGCAGCTTAGGTGTTGGTAGCGGGGGGGCCGAGCCGAATACGCAGTATTTT. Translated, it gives CASSLGVGSGGAEPNTQYF.

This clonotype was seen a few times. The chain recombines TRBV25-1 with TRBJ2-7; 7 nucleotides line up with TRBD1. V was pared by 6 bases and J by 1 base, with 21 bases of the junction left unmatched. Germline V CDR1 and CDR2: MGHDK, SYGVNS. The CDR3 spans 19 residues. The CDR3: CASRGRMGQSFFRSYEQYF. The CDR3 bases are TGTGCCAGCAGGGGGAGAATGGGACAGAGCTTCTTTAGGTCCTACGAGCAGTACTTC.

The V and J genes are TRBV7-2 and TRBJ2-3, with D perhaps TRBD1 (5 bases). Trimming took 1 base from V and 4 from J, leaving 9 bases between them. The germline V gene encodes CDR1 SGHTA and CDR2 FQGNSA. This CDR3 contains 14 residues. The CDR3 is CASSLDKGPDTQYF. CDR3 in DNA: TGTGCCAGCAGCTTAGACAAGGGGCCAGATACGCAGTATTTT.

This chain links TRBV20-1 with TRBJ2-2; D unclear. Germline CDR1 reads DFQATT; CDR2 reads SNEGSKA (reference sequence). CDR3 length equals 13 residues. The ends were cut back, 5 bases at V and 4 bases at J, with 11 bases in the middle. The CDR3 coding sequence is TGCAGTGCTCCAGCTTGGGTCACCGGGGAGCTGTTTTTT. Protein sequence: CSAPAWVTGELFF.

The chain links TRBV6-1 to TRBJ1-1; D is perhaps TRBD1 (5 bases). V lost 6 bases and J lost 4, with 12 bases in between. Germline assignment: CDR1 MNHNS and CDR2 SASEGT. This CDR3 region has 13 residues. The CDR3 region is CASRPGTPTEAFF. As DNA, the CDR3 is TGTGCCAGCAGACCTGGGACGCCCACTGAAGCTTTCTTT.

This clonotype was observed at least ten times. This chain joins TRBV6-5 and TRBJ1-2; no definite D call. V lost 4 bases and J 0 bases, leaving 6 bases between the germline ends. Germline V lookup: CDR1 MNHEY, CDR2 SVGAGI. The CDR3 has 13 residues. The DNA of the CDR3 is TGTGCCAGCAGTTTTGGCTCTAACTATGGCTACACCTTC. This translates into CASSFGSNYGYTF.

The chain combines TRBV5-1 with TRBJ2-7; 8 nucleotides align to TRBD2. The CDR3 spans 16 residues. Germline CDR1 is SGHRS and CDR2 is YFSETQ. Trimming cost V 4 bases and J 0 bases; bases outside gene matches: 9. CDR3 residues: CASSLQIAGNSYEQYF. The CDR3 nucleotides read TGCGCCAGCAGCCTTCAGATAGCGGGGAACTCCTACGAGCAGTACTTC.

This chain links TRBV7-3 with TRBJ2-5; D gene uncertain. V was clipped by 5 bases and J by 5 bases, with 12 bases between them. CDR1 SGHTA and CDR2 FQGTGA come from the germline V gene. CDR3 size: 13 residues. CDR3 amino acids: CASSPQMEETQYF. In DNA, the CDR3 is TGTGCCAGCAGCCCCCAGATGGAGGAGACCCAGTACTTC.